This TCR beta chain was identified in a study of T cells in Graves' hyperthyroidism and ophthalmopathy (dated by TCRdb to between 2017 and 2020). In the study overall: Peripheral blood was collected at initial diagnosis, before any treatment. For training and testing, the 80 to 100 patients in the discovery cohort were randomly divided in a 7:3 ratio. Thyroid tissue and blood T-cell repertoires from several Graves' hyperthyroidism patients were also compared in the study. According to the paper, TCR Vbeta CDR3 sequencing was carried out on over 130 peripheral blood samples, which came from 40 to 45 ophthalmopathy, roughly 75 hyperthyroidism and roughly 17 progressor patients. After sampling, hyperthyroidism patients received methimazole starting at 30 mg daily, and ophthalmopathy patients received high-dose intravenous methylprednisolone. An independent validation cohort of about 19 hyperthyroidism patients and approximately 16 patients who later progressed to ophthalmopathy tested prospective prediction of ophthalmopathy. To identify distinguishing TCR V-J signatures, a discovery cohort of 100 or so patients was used, comprising approximately 40 with Graves' ophthalmopathy and some 57 with stable Graves' hyperthyroidism.

This clonotype appeared a few times. The target of this receptor is not known. Base quality data are lacking; no much larger clone is found one base away. Graves' hyperthyroidism was defined as stable when no progression to ophthalmopathy occurred over 18 months of follow-up. Hyperthyroidism patients were newly diagnosed, had a disease duration of under 2 months, and were aged 18 to 65 years. Patients with uncontrolled infections, other autoimmune diseases, pregnancy or lactation were excluded. Diagnoses were established on the basis of clinical symptoms, serum thyroxine and TRAb, thyroid ultrasound, and orbital computed tomography. PBMCs were separated from 10 ml of fresh peripheral blood using Ficoll-Paque density gradient centrifugation. Total RNA was extracted with Trizol reagent, and quality was checked on an Agilent 2100 Bioanalyzer. Amplification of TCR beta CDR3 regions was carried out from RNA transcripts. A first-round RT-PCR of the TCR CDR3 used the HTBI primer set with the Qiagen OneStep RT-PCR kit. A second multiplex PCR round built the libraries, followed by size selection and purification. Libraries were sequenced paired-end with 100 bp reads on an Illumina HiSeq2000. In the original analysis: SOAPnuke was used to process the raw data, throwing out any read that contained adapters or uncalled bases, had a mean Phred below 15, or lacked an exact constant-primer or identifier match. COPE v1.2.5 was used to merge high-quality paired reads, and clonotypes were defined as unique nucleotide sequences. MiTCR v1.1 was used to align the clonotypes against IMGT TRBV, TRBD and TRBJ reference segments. Analysis was restricted to V-J combinations with a frequency above 0.0001, which covered about 99% of repertoires. A TCS score was defined as the ratio of F50 (clonal expansion) to E x V (chaos), with BLOSUM62-based TCRdist applied between CDR3 peptides within each V-J. Welch's t-statistics and random forest reduced several hundred V-J features to about 13, which were used in a naive Bayes classifier (R e1071). TCRdb cleaned the public reads at Q25 with fastp, built clones with MiXCR and kept in-frame beta chains. CDR3 protein duplicates are merged, each entry listing the most common genes and DNA. The V and J calls were determined by TCRdb, not by the authors. Present in this sample are hundreds of thousands of distinct CDR3 sequences, around 15% of which were seen just once. The top ten clonotypes cover 3.5% to 4% of the sample.

What the study reported, not specific to this receptor: Sample size was not statistically predetermined, and investigators were not blinded to group allocation. Ophthalmopathy was separated from stable hyperthyroidism by a 13 V-J signature model, with 85% to 90% sensitivity and roughly 81% specificity obtained in cross-validation and 80%/75% obtained in testing. Most expanded thyroid clonotypes (frequency above 0.001) were also detected in blood, suggesting blood repertoires may reflect thyroid immune responses. In validation, the model predicted progression to ophthalmopathy a median of roughly six months before onset, with approximately 68% sensitivity and about 72% specificity.

The germline V end is reduced by 10 bases and the J end by 7 bases; junction bases left unmatched: 10. Looking up the germline V gene yields CDR1 SNHLY and CDR2 FYNNEI. The CDR3 runs 14 residues from the cysteine to the phenylalanine. Left in the record is the CDR3 DNA by itself, 42 bases read in frame from the first base. The sequence is built from TRBV2 and TRBJ1-6; 7 nucleotides in the junction match TRBD1. Sample: blood. This clonotype was sampled from a woman in her 30s with Graves' hyperthyroidism. The DNA reads TGTGCCACCACAGTGGAACAGGGGAATTCACCCCTCCACTTT. Its translation reads: CATTVEQGNSPLHF. When the CDR3 is completed using the reference TRBV2 and TRBJ1-6 genes on either side, the full variable domain is EPEVTQTPSHQVTQMGQEVILRCVPISNHLYFYWYRQILGQKVEFLVSFYNNEISEKSEIFDDQFSVERPDGSNFTLKIRSTKLEDSAMYFCATTVEQGNSPLHFGNGTRLTVT.